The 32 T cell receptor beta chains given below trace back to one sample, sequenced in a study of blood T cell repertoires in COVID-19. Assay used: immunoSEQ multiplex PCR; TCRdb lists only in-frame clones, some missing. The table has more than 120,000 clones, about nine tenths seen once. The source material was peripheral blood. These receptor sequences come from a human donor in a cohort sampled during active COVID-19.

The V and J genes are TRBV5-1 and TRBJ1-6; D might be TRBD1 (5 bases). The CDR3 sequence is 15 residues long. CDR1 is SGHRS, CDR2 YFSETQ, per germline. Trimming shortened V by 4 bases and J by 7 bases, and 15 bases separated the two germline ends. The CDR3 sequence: CASSQVRGTNSPLHF. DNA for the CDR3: TGCGCCAGCAGCCAGGTTAGGGGTACCAATTCACCCCTCCACTTT.

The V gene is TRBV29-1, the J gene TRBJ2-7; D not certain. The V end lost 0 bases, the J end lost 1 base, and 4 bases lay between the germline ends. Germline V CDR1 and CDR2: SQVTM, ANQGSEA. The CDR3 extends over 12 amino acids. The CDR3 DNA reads TGCAGCGTTGAAGACAGATCCTACGAGCAGTACTTC. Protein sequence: CSVEDRSYEQYF.

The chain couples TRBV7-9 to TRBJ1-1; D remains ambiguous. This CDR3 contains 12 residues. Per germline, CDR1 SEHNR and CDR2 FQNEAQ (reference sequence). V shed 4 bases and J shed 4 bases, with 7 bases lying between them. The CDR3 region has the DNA TGTGCCAGCAGCTCCGGAGTCACTGAAGCTTTCTTT. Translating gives CASSSGVTEAFF.

CDR3 bases: TGCGCCAGCAGCCATCTCAGGGGGGTATCGAGCAATGAGCAGTTCTTC. Residues: CASSHLRGVSSNEQFF. V usage is TRBV4-1 and J usage is TRBJ2-1, with D tentatively TRBD1 (7 bases). The length of the CDR3 is 16 residues. Germline V gene lookup returns CDR1 MGHRA and CDR2 YSYEKL. Trimming stripped 3 bases from V and 6 bases from J, with 18 bases between.

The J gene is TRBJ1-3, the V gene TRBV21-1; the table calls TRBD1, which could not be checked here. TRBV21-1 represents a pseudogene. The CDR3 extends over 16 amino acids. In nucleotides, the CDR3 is TGTGCCAGCAGCAAAGTAGAGACAGGGTCTGGAAACACCATATATTTT. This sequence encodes CASSKVETGSGNTIYF.

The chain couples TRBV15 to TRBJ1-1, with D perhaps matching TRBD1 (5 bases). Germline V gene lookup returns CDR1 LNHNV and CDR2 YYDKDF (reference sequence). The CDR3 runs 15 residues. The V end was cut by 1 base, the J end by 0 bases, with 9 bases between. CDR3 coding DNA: TGTGCCACCAGCAGAGGACAGTTGATGAACACTGAAGCTTTCTTT. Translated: CATSRGQLMNTEAFF.

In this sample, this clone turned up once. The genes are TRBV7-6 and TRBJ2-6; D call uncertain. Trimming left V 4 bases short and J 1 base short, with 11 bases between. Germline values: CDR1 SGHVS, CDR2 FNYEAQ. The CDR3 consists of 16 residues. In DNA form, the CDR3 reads TGTGCCAGCAGCTCCCCCCTCAGGTCTGGGGCCAACGTCCTGACTTTC. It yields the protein CASSSPLRSGANVLTF.

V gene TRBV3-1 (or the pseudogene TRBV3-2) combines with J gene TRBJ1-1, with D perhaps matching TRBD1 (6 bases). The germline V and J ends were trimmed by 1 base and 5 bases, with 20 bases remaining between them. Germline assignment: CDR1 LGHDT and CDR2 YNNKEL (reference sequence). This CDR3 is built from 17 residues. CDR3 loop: CASSQGLPGQSGTEAFF. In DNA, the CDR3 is TGTGCCAGCAGCCAAGGTCTCCCGGGACAATCGGGGACTGAAGCTTTCTTT.

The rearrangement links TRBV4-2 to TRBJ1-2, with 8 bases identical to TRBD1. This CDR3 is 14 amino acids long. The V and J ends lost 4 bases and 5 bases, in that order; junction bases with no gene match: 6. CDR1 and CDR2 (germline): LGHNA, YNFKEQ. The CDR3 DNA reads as TGTGCCAGCAGCCCCGGACAGGGTGAATATGGCTACACCTTC. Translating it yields CASSPGQGEYGYTF.

The CDR3 region is CAASTIGENQPQHF. DNA for the CDR3: TGTGCCGCATCCACTATCGGGGAAAATCAGCCCCAGCATTTT. The chain employs TRBV2 and TRBJ1-5, with no clear D. Germline-derived CDR1 and CDR2 are SNHLY and FYNNEI. This CDR3 spans 14 amino acids. Trimming took off 11 bases at V and 4 bases at J, with 18 bases between the two ends.

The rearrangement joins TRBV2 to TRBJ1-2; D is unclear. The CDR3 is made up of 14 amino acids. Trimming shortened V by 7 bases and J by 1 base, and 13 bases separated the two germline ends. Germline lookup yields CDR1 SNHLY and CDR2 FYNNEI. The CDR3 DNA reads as TGTGCCAGCACCCGGGAATTGGGTAACTATGGCTACACCTTC. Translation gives CASTRELGNYGYTF.

For the CDR3, the DNA is TGTGCCAGCAGTGAAGCCGCAGGACGGACAGGGGAAGCTTTCTTT. It translates to CASSEAAGRTGEAFF. V gene TRBV6-1 combines with J gene TRBJ1-1; 8 bases are a match to TRBD1. The V gene's germline CDR1 is MNHNS and CDR2 SASEGT. This CDR3 has 15 amino acids. V gave up 0 bases and J gave up 8 bases; unmatched junction bases: 8.

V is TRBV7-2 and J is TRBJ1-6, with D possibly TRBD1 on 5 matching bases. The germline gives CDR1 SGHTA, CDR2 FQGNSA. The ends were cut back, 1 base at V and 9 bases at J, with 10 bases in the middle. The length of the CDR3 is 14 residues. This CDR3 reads CASSLVQDGSPLHF. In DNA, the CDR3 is TGTGCCAGCAGCTTAGTACAGGACGGTTCACCCCTCCACTTT.

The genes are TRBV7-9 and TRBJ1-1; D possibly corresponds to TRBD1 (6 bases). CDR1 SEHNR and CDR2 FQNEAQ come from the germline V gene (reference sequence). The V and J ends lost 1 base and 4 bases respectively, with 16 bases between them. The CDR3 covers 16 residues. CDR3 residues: CASSLGTVTSGTEAFF. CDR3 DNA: TGTGCCAGCAGCTTAGGGACAGTGACTTCGGGCACTGAAGCTTTCTTT.

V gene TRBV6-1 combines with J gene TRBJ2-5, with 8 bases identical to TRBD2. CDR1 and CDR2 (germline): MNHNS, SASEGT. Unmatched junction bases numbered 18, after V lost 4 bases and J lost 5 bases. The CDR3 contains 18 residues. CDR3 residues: CASSANSLERGPGETQYF. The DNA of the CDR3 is TGTGCCAGCAGTGCCAACTCGTTGGAGCGGGGGCCAGGGGAGACCCAGTACTTC.

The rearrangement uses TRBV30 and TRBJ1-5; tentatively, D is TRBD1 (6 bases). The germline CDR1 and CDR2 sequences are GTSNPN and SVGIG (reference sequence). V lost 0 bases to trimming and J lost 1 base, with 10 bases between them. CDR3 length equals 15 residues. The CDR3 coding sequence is TGTGCCTGGAGTGTACAGGGCTTCAGCAATCAGCCCCAGCATTTT. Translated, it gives CAWSVQGFSNQPQHF.

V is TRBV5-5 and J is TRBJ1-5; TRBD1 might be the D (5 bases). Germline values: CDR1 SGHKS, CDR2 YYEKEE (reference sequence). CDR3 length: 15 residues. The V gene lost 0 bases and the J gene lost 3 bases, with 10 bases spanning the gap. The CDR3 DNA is TGTGCCAGCAGCTTGGAGCCGGGGGTCAATCAGCCCCAGCATTTT. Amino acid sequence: CASSLEPGVNQPQHF.

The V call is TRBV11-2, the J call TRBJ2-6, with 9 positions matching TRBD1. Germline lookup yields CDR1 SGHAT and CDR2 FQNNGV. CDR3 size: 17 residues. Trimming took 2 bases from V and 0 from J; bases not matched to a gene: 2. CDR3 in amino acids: CASSLRTGVSGANVLTF. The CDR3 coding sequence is TGTGCCAGCAGCTTAAGGACAGGGGTCTCTGGGGCCAACGTCCTGACTTTC.

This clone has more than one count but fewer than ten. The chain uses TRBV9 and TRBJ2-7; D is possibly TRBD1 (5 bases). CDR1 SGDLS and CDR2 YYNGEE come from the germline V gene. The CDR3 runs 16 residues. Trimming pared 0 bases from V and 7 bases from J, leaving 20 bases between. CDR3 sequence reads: CASSVATGPAVGEQYF. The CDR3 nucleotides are TGTGCCAGCAGCGTAGCTACAGGACCGGCGGTTGGGGAGCAGTACTTC.

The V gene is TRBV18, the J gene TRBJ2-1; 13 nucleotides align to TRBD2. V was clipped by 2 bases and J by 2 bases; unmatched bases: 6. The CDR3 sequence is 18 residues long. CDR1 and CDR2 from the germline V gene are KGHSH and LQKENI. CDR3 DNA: TGTGCCAGCTCACCAGGGACTAGCGGGGTACCGGCCTACAATGAGCAGTTCTTC. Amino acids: CASSPGTSGVPAYNEQFF.

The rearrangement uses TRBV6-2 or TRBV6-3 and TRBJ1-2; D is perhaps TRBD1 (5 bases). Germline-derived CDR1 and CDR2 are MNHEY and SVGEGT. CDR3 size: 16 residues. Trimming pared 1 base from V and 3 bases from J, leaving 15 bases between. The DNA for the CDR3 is TGTGCCAGCAGTTACTACAGGCCGCCTTTCCACTATGGCTACACCTTC. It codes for CASSYYRPPFHYGYTF.

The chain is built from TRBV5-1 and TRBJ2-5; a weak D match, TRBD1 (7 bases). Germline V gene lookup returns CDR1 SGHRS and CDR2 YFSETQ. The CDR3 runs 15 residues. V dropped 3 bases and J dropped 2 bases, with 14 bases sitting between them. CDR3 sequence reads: CASSSSQGRQETQYF. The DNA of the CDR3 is TGCGCCAGCAGCTCTTCACAGGGGAGGCAAGAGACCCAGTACTTC.

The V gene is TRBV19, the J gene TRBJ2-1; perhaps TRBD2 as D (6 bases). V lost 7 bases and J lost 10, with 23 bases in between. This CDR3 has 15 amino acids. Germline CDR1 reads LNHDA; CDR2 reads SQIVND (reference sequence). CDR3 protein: CASISPHPEGGEQFF. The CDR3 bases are TGTGCCAGTATCTCACCTCACCCGGAGGGCGGGGAGCAGTTCTTC. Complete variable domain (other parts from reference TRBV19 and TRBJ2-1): DGGITQSPKYLFRKEGQNVTLSCEQNLNHDAMYWYRQDPGQGLRLIYYSQIVNDFQKGDIAEGYSVSREKKESFPLTVTSAQKNPTAFYLCASISPHPEGGEQFFGPGTRLTVL.

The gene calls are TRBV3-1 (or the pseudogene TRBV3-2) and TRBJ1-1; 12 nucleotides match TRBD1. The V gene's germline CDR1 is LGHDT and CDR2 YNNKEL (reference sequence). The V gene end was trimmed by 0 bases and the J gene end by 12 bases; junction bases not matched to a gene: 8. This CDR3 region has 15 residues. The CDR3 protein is CASSQDTGTGGVTFF. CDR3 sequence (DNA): TGTGCCAGCAGCCAAGACACCGGGACAGGGGGCGTAACTTTCTTT.

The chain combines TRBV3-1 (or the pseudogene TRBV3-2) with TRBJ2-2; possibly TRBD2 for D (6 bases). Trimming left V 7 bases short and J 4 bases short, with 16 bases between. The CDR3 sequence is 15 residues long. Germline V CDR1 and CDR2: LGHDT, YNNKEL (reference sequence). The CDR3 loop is CASTGGPSITGELFF. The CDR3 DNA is TGTGCCAGCACCGGGGGTCCTTCGATCACCGGGGAGCTGTTTTTT.

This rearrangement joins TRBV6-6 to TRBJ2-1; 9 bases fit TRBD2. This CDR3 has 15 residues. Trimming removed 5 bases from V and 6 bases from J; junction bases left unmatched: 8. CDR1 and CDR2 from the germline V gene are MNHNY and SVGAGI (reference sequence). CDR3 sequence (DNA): TGTGCCAGCAGTCTCCTTGGGACTAGCCTCAATGAGCAGTTCTTC. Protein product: CASSLLGTSLNEQFF.

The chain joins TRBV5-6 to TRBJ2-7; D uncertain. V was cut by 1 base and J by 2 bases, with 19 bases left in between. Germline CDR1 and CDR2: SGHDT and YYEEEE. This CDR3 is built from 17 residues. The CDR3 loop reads CASSLLGPTTFTYEQYF. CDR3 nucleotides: TGTGCCAGCAGCTTGCTAGGTCCTACGACCTTTACCTACGAGCAGTACTTC.

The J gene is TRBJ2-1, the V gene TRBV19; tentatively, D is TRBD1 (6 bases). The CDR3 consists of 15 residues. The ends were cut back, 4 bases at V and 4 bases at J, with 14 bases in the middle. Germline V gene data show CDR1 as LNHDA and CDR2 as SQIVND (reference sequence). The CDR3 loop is CASSTRGYGYNEQFF. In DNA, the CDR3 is TGTGCCAGTAGTACCAGGGGATACGGATACAATGAGCAGTTCTTC.

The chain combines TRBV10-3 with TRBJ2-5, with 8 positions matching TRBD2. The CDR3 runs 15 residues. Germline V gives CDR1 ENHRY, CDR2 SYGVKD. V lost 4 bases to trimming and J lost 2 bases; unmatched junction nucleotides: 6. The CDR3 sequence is CAISVGASGQETQYF. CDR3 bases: TGTGCCATCAGTGTAGGGGCTAGCGGGCAAGAGACCCAGTACTTC.

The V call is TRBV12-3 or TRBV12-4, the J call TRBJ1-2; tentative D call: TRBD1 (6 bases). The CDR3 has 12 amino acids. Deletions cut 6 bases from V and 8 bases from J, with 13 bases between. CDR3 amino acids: CASRHTGSGYTF. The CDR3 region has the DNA TGTGCCAGCAGACATACAGGGTCCGGCTACACCTTC.

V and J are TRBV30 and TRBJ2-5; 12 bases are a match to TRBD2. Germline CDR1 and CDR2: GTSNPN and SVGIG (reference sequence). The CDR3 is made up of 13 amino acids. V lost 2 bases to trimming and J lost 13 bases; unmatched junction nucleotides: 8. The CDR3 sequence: CAWSLLGLAGPYF. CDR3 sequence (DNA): TGTGCCTGGAGTCTCCTCGGACTAGCGGGGCCGTACTTC. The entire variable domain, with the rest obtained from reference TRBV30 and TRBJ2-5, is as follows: SQTIHQWPATLVQPVGSPLSLECTVEGTSNPNLYWYRQAAGRGLQLLFYSVGIGQISSEVPQNLSASRPQDRQFILSSKKLLLSDSGFYLCAWSLLGLAGPYFGPGTRLLVL.

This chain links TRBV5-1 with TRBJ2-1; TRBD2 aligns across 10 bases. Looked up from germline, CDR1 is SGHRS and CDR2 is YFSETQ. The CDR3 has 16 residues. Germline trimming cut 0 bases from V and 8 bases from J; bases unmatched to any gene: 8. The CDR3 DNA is TGCGCCAGCAGCTTGGACGGGACTAGCGTTTCGGATGAGCAGTTCTTC. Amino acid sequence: CASSLDGTSVSDEQFF.